What follows describes a single T cell receptor beta chain. Its antigen is not known. This sample stems from a study of OX40 agonist ivuxolimab in advanced cancers. Study-wide context: Aged about 20 to 85 with a mean of about 63 years, they were around 79% male. Past anti-PD-1, anti-PD-L1 or anti-CTLA-4 therapy was accepted, and 40% to 50% had received some. Study-wide results and limits: At 0.1 to 3.0 mg/kg and by week 6, CD4+ and CD8+ T cells in the blood had expanded clonally.

Here immunoSEQ multiplex PCR was the method, and the copy in TCRdb shows in-frame clones only, minus some. In the table there are tens of thousands of clones, about 87% of which are singletons. The CDR3 length is 13 residues. V lost 11 bases to trimming and J lost 3 bases; unmatched junction nucleotides: 9. Germline V gene lookup returns CDR1 MNHNS and CDR2 SASEGT. V is TRBV6-1 and J is TRBJ2-7, with 8 bases lining up with TRBD1. This TCR derives from an adult with an advanced solid tumor such as melanoma, head and neck, liver or kidney cancer. Source: CD4+ or CD8+ T cells sorted from blood, taken in a trial of the OX40 agonist ivuxolimab. Written as DNA, the CDR3 is TGTGCCGCAAAGACAGGGGTTGTCTACGAGCAGTACTTC. Its translation is CAAKTGVVYEQYF.